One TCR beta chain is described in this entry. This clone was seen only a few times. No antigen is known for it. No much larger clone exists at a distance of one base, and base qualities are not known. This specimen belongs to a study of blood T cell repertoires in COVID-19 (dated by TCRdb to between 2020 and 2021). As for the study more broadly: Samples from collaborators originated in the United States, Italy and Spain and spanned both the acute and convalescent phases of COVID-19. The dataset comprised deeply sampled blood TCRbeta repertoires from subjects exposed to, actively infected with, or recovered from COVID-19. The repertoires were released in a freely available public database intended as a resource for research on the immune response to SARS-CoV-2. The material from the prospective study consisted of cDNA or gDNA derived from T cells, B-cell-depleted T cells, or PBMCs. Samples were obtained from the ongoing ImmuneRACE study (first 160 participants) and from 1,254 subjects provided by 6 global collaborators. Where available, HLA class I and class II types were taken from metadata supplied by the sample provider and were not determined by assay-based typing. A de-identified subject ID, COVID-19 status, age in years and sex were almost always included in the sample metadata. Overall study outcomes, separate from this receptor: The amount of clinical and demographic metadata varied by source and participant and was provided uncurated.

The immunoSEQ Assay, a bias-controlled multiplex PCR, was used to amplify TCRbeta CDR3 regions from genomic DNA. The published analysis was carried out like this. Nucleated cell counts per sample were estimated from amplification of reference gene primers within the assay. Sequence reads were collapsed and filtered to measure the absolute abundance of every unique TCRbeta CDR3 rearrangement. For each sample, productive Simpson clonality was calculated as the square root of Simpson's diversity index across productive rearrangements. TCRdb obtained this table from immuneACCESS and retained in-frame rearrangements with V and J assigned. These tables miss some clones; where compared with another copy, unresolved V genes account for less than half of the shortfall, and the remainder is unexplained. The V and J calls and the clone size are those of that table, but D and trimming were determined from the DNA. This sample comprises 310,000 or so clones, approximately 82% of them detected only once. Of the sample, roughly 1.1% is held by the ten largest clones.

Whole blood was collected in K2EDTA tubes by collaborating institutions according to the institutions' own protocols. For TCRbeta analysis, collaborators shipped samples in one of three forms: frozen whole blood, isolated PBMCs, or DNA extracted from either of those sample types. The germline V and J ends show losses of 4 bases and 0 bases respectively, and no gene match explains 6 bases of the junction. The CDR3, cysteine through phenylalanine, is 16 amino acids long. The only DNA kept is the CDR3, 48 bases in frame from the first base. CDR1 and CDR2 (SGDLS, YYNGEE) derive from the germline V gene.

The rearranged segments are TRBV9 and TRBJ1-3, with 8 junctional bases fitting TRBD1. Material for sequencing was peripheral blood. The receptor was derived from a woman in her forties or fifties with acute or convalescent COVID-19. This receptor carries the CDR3 CASSIDRGNSGNTIYF. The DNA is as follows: TGTGCCAGCAGCATCGACAGGGGAAACTCTGGAAACACCATATATTTT.